This T cell receptor beta chain appears in the sequencing data of a study of shared clonotypes between healthy human individuals. Study results and limitations: Non-shared clonotypes displayed generation probabilities falling below those of clonotypes present in all four donors. Larger estimated richness was generally recorded for naive subsets relative to memory subsets.

Profiling relied on immunoSEQ multiplex PCR, and the TCRdb table lists in-frame clones only, not all of them. Among millions of clones, 85% to 95% were seen once, and the ten largest hold roughly 1.7%. This clone has just one count. Its antigen is still unknown. Terminally differentiated effector memory CD45RA+ cells were excluded from the naive CD8 cells, which were CD45RO-negative and positively selected for CCR7. Every donor was a Caucasian adult from Nashville, Tennessee. Material: naive CD8+ T cells from PBMCs. The sequence was obtained from a man in his late teens or twenties in good health. Some clones in this sample may be carry-over from other donors' samples.

CDR3 nucleotides: TGTGCCAGCAGGGGACCGATTTCCTCCTACGAGCAGTACTTC. Translated: CASRGPISSYEQYF. V is TRBV2 and J is TRBJ2-7, with D perhaps assigned TRBD1 or TRBD2 (5 bases each). Trimming took off 6 bases at V and 0 bases at J, with 12 bases between the two ends. The CDR3 is 14 amino acids. CDR1 is SNHLY, CDR2 FYNNEI, per germline. Based on the CDR3 plus reference TRBV2 and TRBJ2-7, the full variable domain is EPEVTQTPSHQVTQMGQEVILRCVPISNHLYFYWYRQILGQKVEFLVSFYNNEISEKSEIFDDQFSVERPDGSNFTLKIRSTKLEDSAMYFCASRGPISSYEQYFGPGTRLTVT.